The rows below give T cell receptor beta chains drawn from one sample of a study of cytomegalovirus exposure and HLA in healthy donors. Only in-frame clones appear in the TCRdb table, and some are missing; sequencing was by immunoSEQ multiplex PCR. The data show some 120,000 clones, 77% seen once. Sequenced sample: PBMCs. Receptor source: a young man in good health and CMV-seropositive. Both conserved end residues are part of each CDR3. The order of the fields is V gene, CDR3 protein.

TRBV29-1 CSVDLGESGGYTF
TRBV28 CASSHRRSSSYEQYF
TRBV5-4 CASSLEADQPQHF
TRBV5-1 CASRRDCCEDEQYF
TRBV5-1 CASSLPVSEDRGRVAYSNTEAFF
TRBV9 CASSVSSFVDEQFF
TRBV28 CASSEQGEAYNEQFF
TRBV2 CASSEGDRVQETQYF
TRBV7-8 CASSFHRDIDSYEQYF
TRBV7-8 CASSLVAEGYTF
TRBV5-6 CASSRLAGGLQETQYF
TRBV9 CASGGGGTEAFF
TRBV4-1 CASSQVTSSGELFF
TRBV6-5 CASSLDRNTEAFF
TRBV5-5 CASSLAGSKITNYGYTF
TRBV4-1 CASSHSRQGGTEAFF